Below are 9 T cell receptor beta chains sequenced from a single sample in a study of cytomegalovirus exposure and HLA in healthy donors. This table comes from immunoSEQ multiplex PCR, and its TCRdb copy is limited to in-frame clones, with some not included. The sample has 150,000 to 200,000 clones; approximately 80% are singletons. The sample consisted of PBMCs. The origin of the receptors is a man between 18 and 35 years old in good health and CMV-seropositive.

This sequence joins TRBV29-1 and TRBJ1-1; D possibly corresponds to TRBD1 (5 bases). CDR3 size: 13 residues. V was cut by 7 bases and J by 5 bases, with 17 bases left in between. Germline V gives CDR1 SQVTM, CDR2 ANQGSEA. The chain's CDR3 is CSANPGGGTEAFF. The CDR3 region has the DNA TGCAGCGCCAACCCCGGGGGTGGAACTGAAGCTTTCTTT.

This chain joins TRBV11-2 and TRBJ2-7, with D possibly matching TRBD1 (6 bases). Germline CDR1 and CDR2: SGHAT and FQNNGV. V lost 5 bases and J 2 bases, leaving 7 bases between the germline ends. The CDR3 spans 12 residues. CDR3 DNA: TGTGCCAGCAGCGGGACACCCTACGAGCAGTACTTC. This gives the protein CASSGTPYEQYF. The whole variable domain, remainder taken from reference TRBV11-2 and TRBJ2-7, is EAGVAQSPRYKIIEKRQSVAFWCNPISGHATLYWYQQILGQGPKLLIQFQNNGVVDDSQLPKDRFSAERLKGVDSTLKIQPAKLEDSAVYLCASSGTPYEQYFGPGTRLTVT.

The rearrangement uses TRBV25-1 and TRBJ1-1; the D is unclear. The CDR3 spans 11 residues. The germline CDR1 and CDR2 sequences are MGHDK and SYGVNS. V was cut by 6 bases and J by 8 bases, with 10 bases left in between. The DNA of the CDR3 is TGTGCCAGCAGAAGCGGACCCGAAGCTTTCTTT. Amino acid sequence: CASRSGPEAFF.

Here the CDR3 DNA reads TGTGCCAGTAGTGCCGGAGCCTACGAGCAGTACTTC. Its protein is CASSAGAYEQYF. V and J are TRBV19 and TRBJ2-7; D gene unclear. The CDR3 covers 12 residues. From germline, CDR1 is LNHDA and CDR2 SQIVND (reference sequence). V was cut by 5 bases and J by 2 bases, with 7 bases left in between.

The J gene is TRBJ2-7, the V gene TRBV19, with 8 bases that match TRBD1. V was clipped by 4 bases and J by 5 bases; unmatched bases: 7. Per the germline V gene, CDR1 is LNHDA and CDR2 is SQIVND (reference sequence). CDR3 length: 14 amino acids. The CDR3 loop reads CASSTDRVSHEQYF. The CDR3 DNA sequence: TGTGCCAGTAGTACGGACAGGGTAAGCCACGAGCAGTACTTC.

This chain uses TRBV30 with TRBJ2-5, with D tentatively TRBD1 (7 bases). The CDR3 is 15 residues long. V was pared by 2 bases and J by 5 bases, with 18 bases between. Germline V gives CDR1 GTSNPN, CDR2 SVGIG (reference sequence). The CDR3 sequence: CAWSPPGGRRETQYF. In DNA, the CDR3 is TGTGCCTGGAGTCCCCCAGGGGGGCGCCGGGAGACCCAGTACTTC.

This chain links TRBV6-6 with TRBJ1-2; tentative D call: TRBD1 (5 bases). Trimming took off 6 bases at V and 8 bases at J, with 19 bases between the two ends. The germline CDR1 and CDR2 sequences are MNHNY and SVGAGI (reference sequence). The CDR3 covers 14 residues. The CDR3 spells CASSTTGTLWGYTF. The CDR3 DNA is TGTGCCAGCAGCACGACCGGGACTCTATGGGGCTACACCTTC.

This clone was recorded once. The chain links TRBV5-6 to TRBJ2-7; 9 nucleotides align to TRBD2. The germline V gene encodes CDR1 SGHDT and CDR2 YYEEEE. V lost 3 bases to trimming and J lost 7 bases; unmatched junction nucleotides: 14. The CDR3 sequence is 16 residues long. The chain's CDR3 is CASSSVGLAGREEQYF. In DNA, the CDR3 is TGTGCCAGCAGCTCCGTGGGGCTAGCGGGAAGAGAGGAGCAGTACTTC.

V usage is TRBV27 and J usage is TRBJ1-2, with 7 positions matching TRBD1. V was clipped by 7 bases and J by 3 bases; unmatched bases: 11. This CDR3 contains 15 residues. From germline, CDR1 is MNHEY and CDR2 SMNVEV (reference sequence). DNA of the CDR3: TGTGCCAGCACCCAGGGGGTGGGTGGTGACTATGGCTACACCTTC. Translated, it gives CASTQGVGGDYGYTF.